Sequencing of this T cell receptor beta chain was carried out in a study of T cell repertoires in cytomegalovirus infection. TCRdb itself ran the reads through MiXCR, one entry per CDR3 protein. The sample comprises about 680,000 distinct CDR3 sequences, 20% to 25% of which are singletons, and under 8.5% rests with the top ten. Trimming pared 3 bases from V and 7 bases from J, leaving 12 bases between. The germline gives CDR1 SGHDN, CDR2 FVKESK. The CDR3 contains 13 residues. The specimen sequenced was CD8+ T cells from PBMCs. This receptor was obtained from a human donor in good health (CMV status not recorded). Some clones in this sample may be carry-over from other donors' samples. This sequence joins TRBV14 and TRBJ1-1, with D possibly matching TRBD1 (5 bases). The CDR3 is CASSHTPRGEAFF. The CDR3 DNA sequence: TGTGCCAGCAGCCACACGCCGAGGGGTGAAGCTTTCTTT. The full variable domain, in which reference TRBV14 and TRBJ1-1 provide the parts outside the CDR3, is EAGVTQFPSHSVIEKGQTVTLRCDPISGHDNLYWYRRVMGKEIKFLLHFVKESKQDESGMPNNRFLAERTGGTYSTLKVQPAELEDSGVYFCASSHTPRGEAFFGQGTRLTVV.